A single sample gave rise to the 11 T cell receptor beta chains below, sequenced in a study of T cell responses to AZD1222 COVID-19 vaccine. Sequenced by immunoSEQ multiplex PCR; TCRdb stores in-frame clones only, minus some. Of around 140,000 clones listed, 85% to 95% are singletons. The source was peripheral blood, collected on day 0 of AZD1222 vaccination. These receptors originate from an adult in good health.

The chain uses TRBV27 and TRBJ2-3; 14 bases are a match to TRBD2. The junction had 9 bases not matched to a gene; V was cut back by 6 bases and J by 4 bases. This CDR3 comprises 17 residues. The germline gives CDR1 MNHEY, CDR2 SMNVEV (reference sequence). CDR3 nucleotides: TGTGCCAGCAGCACCAGACTAGCGGGGGGGTGGGCAGATACGCAGTATTTT. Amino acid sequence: CASSTRLAGGWADTQYF.

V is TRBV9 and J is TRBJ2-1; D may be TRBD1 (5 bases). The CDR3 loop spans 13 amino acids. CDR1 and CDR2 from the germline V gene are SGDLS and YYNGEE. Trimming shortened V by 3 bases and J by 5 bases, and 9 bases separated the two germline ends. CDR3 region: CASSGPRDNEQFF. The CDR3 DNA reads TGTGCCAGCAGCGGTCCCAGGGACAATGAGCAGTTCTTC.

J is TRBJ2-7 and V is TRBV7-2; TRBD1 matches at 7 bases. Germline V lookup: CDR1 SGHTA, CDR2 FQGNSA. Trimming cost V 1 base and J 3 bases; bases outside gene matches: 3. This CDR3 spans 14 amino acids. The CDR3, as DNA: TGTGCCAGCAGCTTAGAAGGGGGCCACTACGAGCAGTACTTC. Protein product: CASSLEGGHYEQYF.

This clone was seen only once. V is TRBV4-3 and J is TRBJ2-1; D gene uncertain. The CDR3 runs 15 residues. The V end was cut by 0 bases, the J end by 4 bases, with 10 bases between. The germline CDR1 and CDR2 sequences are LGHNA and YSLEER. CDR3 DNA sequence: TGCGCCAGCAGCCAAGAGGTTCTCGTTTACAATGAGCAGTTCTTC. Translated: CASSQEVLVYNEQFF.

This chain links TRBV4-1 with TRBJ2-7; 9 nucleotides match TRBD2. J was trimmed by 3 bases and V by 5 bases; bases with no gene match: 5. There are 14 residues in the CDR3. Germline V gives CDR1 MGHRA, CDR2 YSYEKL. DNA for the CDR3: TGCGCCAGCAGCATTCAGCGGGGGGACTACGAGCAGTACTTC. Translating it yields CASSIQRGDYEQYF.

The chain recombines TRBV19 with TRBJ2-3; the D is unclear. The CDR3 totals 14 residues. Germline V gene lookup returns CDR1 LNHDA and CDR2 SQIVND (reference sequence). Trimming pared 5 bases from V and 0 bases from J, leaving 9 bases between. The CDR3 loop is CASSLPGSTDTQYF. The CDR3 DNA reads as TGTGCCAGTAGTCTCCCAGGAAGCACAGATACGCAGTATTTT.

CDR3 sequence: CASSRGTLYEQYF. The DNA for the CDR3 is TGTGCCAGCAGCCGCGGGACCCTCTACGAGCAGTACTTC. The chain combines TRBV7-9 with TRBJ2-7, with D perhaps matching TRBD2 (6 bases). The CDR3 totals 13 residues. V gave up 5 bases and J gave up 3 bases, with 11 bases separating them. Germline V gene lookup returns CDR1 SEHNR and CDR2 FQNEAQ (reference sequence). The full variable domain, in which reference TRBV7-9 and TRBJ2-7 provide the parts outside the CDR3, is DTGVSQNPRHKITKRGQNVTFRCDPISEHNRLYWYRQTLGQGPEFLTYFQNEAQLEKSRLLSDRFSAERPKGSFSTLEIQRTEQGDSAMYLCASSRGTLYEQYFGPGTRLTVT.

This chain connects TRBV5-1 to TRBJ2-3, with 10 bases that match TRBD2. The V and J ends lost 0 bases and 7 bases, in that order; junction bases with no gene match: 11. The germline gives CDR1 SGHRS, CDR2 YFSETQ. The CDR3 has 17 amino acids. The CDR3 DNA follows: TGCGCCAGCAGCTTGGCCAGCGGGAGGGCCGTGGGAAATACGCAGTATTTT. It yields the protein CASSLASGRAVGNTQYF.

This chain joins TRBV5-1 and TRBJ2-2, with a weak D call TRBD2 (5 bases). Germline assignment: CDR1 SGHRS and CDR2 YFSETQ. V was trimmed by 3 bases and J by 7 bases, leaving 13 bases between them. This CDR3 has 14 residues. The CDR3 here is CASSSGLTGGELFF. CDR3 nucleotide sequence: TGCGCCAGCAGCTCCGGACTCACGGGCGGGGAGCTGTTTTTT.

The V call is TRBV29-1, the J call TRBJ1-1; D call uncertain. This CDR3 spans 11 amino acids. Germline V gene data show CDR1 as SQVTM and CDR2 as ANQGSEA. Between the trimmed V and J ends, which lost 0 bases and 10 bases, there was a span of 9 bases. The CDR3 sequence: CSVEDLSRAFF. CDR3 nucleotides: TGCAGCGTTGAAGACCTATCTAGAGCTTTCTTT. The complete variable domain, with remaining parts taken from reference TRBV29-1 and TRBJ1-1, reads SAVISQKPSRDICQRGTSLTIQCQVDSQVTMMFWYRQQPGQSLTLIATANQGSEATYESGFVIDKFPISRPNLTFSTLTVSNMSPEDSSIYLCSVEDLSRAFFGQGTRLTVV.

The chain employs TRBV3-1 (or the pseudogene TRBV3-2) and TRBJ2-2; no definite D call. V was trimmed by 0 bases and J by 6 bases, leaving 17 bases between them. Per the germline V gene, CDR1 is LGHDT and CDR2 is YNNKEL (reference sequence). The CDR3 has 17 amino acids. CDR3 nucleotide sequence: TGTGCCAGCAGCCAAGATCGAGGAAAGGGAATTTCCGGGGAGCTGTTTTTT. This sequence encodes CASSQDRGKGISGELFF.